The entry that follows covers one T cell receptor beta chain sequence. This sample is drawn from a study of CD8+ T cells in alopecia areata. Study details: Oral tofacitinib (5 to 10 mg twice daily) was administered to treated patients.

The treatment here: oral pan-JAK inhibitor, 5-10 mg twice daily. The V gene lost 6 bases and the J gene lost 1 base, with 20 bases spanning the gap. The CDR3 runs 16 residues. Germline CDR1 SQVTM, CDR2 ANQGSEA. Following extraction, RNA underwent reverse transcription to cDNA, which served as the sequencing template. The method was immunoSEQ multiplex PCR; TCRdb's version includes in-frame clones alone and lacks a portion of them. The sample yields more than 200,000 clones, roughly 40% seen once. The sample in question was CD4+ T cells sorted from blood, obtained around week 36, from a patient treated with tofacitinib. The sequence derives from a human donor with alopecia areata. The rearrangement joins TRBV29-1 to TRBJ2-3; the D is unclear. The CDR3 coding sequence is TGCAGCGTCCTTGGGGTCAAGACTCAGCGCACAGATACGCAGTATTTT. This translates into CSVLGVKTQRTDTQYF.